This T cell receptor beta chain comes out of a study of blood T cell repertoires in COVID-19 (dated by TCRdb to 2020 to 2021). Concerning the study at large: The collaborator samples originated in the United States, Italy and Spain and spanned the acute and convalescent phases of COVID-19. Sample metadata almost always included a de-identified subject ID, COVID-19 status, age in years and sex. Where HLA class I and class II types were available, the types were taken from metadata supplied by the sample provider, not from assay-based typing. The samples were drawn from two sources: the first 160 participants of the ongoing ImmuneRACE study, and 1,000 to 1,500 subjects contributed by 6 global collaborators. The repertoires were made available in a free public database intended to serve as a resource for research on the immune response to SARS-CoV-2. The material from the prospective study consisted of cDNA or gDNA derived from T cells, B-cell-depleted T cells, or PBMCs. Deeply sampled blood TCRbeta repertoires from subjects exposed to, actively infected with, or recovered from COVID-19 were included in the dataset. Overall study results and their limits: How much clinical and demographic metadata was included differed by source and by participant, and the metadata was provided uncurated.

Regarding this clone: This receptor's antigen is unknown. There are no base qualities to consult, and no much larger clone falls within one base.

TCRbeta CDR3 regions were amplified from genomic DNA by means of the immunoSEQ Assay, a bias-controlled multiplex PCR. For the original study's pipeline: The number of nucleated cells in each sample was estimated from the amplification of reference gene primers within the assay. Sequence reads were collapsed and filtered to measure the absolute abundance of every unique TCRbeta CDR3 rearrangement. For each sample, productive Simpson clonality was calculated as the square root of Simpson's diversity index over productive rearrangements. What TCRdb holds here is the immuneACCESS table cut down to in-frame rearrangements. Part of the clones is not present; checked against another copy, under half of the missing clones reflect an unresolved V gene, and the others are unexplained. Clone size and the V and J calls come from that table; the DNA yielded D and trimming. This sample holds about 200,000 clones; about 80% were observed only once. The ten largest account for about 2.3% of the sample.

Each collaborating institution followed its own protocols to collect whole blood in K2EDTA tubes. For TCRbeta analysis, collaborators shipped samples in one of three forms: frozen whole blood, isolated PBMCs, or DNA extracted from either of those sample types. From the cysteine up to the phenylalanine, the CDR3 has a length of 16 residues. Left in the record is the CDR3 DNA by itself, 48 bases read in frame from the first base. The germline V gene (reference sequence) sets CDR1 to SEHNR and CDR2 to FQNEAQ. V gives up 5 bases and J gives up 0 bases, and the segment between their germline ends measures 16 bases.

This chain joins TRBV7-9 to TRBJ1-1, with the D gene call left open. The clonotype was recovered from a woman aged 40 to 49 with active or convalescent COVID-19. The sample consisted of peripheral blood. The nucleotide sequence reads as follows: TGTGCCAGCAGCCCCCCAGGCGGGGTGATGAACACTGAAGCTTTCTTT. It translates as CASSPPGGVMNTEAFF.